Listed here are 21 T cell receptor beta chains from one sample, sequenced in a study of cytomegalovirus exposure and HLA in healthy donors. Primers included in the PCR were 60 Vbeta and 13 Jbeta primers. Libraries were prepared by immunoSEQ multiplex PCR; TCRdb keeps only in-frame clonotypes and omits some of them. The table has about 200,000 clones, over 75% seen once. Material: PBMCs. The source of these receptors is a man aged 18 to 30 in good health and CMV-seronegative.

This chain connects TRBV5-1 to TRBJ2-7; 10 positions match TRBD1. V shed 5 bases, J shed 5 bases, and the junction held 13 bases outside the gene matches. The CDR3 has 16 amino acids. Germline V CDR1 and CDR2: SGHRS, YFSETQ. The CDR3 is CASRSFPGTGVDEQYF. The CDR3 nucleotides are TGCGCCAGCAGATCATTCCCCGGGACAGGGGTCGACGAGCAGTACTTC. Full variable domain (remainder filled in from reference TRBV5-1 and TRBJ2-7): KAGVTQTPRYLIKTRGQQVTLSCSPISGHRSVSWYQQTPGQGLQFLFEYFSETQRNKGNFPGRFSGRQFSNSRSEMNVSTLELGDSALYLCASRSFPGTGVDEQYFGPGTRLTVT.

This clone has a handful of counts. The rearrangement links TRBV25-1 to TRBJ2-1; weak D call: TRBD1 (5 bases). The CDR3 contains 14 residues. Trimming cost V 6 bases and J 5 bases, with 14 bases left between them. Germline CDR1 MGHDK, CDR2 SYGVNS. The CDR3 region has the DNA TGTGCCAGCAGGGACGGACGGACAAACAATGAGCAGTTCTTC. Translating it yields CASRDGRTNNEQFF.

V gene TRBV11-3 combines with J gene TRBJ1-3; weak D call: TRBD1 (5 bases). The CDR3 contains 15 residues. Germline V gives CDR1 SGHNT, CDR2 YENEEA. The ends were cut back, 1 base at V and 8 bases at J, with 15 bases in the middle. The CDR3, as DNA: TGTGCCAGCAGCTTAGCAGGCTCCCAAGGGGACACCATATATTTT. This gives the protein CASSLAGSQGDTIYF.

This clone has more than one count but fewer than ten. This chain connects TRBV28 to TRBJ2-7; 7 bases are shared with TRBD1. Trimming cost V 4 bases and J 4 bases; bases outside gene matches: 19. The CDR3 covers 18 residues. Germline CDR1 MDHEN, CDR2 SYDVKM. The CDR3 protein is CASSSGTAVGFFRYEQYF. The CDR3 DNA follows: TGTGCCAGCAGTTCCGGGACAGCCGTTGGTTTTTTTAGGTACGAGCAGTACTTC.

The CDR3 nucleotides are TGTGCCAGCTCACCAGGGGGGGTCGGACAGCCCCAGCATTTT. The encoded protein is CASSPGGVGQPQHF. The chain recombines TRBV18 with TRBJ1-5; D perhaps matches TRBD1 (5 bases). Germline-derived CDR1 and CDR2 are KGHSH and LQKENI. The germline V and J ends were trimmed by 2 bases and 7 bases, with 12 bases remaining between them. The CDR3 has 14 residues.

A few counts support this clone. The chain uses TRBV7-6 and TRBJ2-2; 11 nucleotides align to TRBD2. The CDR3 totals 16 residues. V gave up 4 bases and J gave up 5 bases; unmatched junction bases: 6. CDR1 SGHVS and CDR2 FNYEAQ come from the germline V gene. This chain's CDR3 is CASSSIAGGRTGELFF. The CDR3 DNA sequence: TGTGCCAGCAGCTCTATAGCGGGGGGGAGAACCGGGGAGCTGTTTTTT.

The V and J genes are TRBV30 and TRBJ2-1; 14 nucleotides align to TRBD2. V lost 5 bases and J lost 1; bases outside the gene matches: 4. Per germline, CDR1 GTSNPN and CDR2 SVGIG (reference sequence). The CDR3 consists of 16 residues. In DNA, the CDR3 is TGTGCCTGGGCCAGACTAGCGGGAGGGTCCTACAATGAGCAGTTCTTC. It is translated as CAWARLAGGSYNEQFF.

The V call is TRBV7-8, the J call TRBJ2-1; 10 bases align to TRBD2. Trimming cost V 0 bases and J 8 bases; bases outside gene matches: 7. Per the germline V gene, CDR1 is SGHVS and CDR2 is FQNEAQ. The CDR3 consists of 16 residues. The CDR3 nucleotides read TGTGCCAGCAGCTTAGCGAGCCTAGCGGGAGACTATGAGCAGTTCTTC. The encoded protein is CASSLASLAGDYEQFF.

The V and J genes are TRBV13 and TRBJ1-3; D ambiguous. The CDR3 runs to 17 residues. Germline values: CDR1 PRHDT, CDR2 FYEKMQ (reference sequence). Deletions cut 5 bases from V and 1 base from J, with 18 bases between. The CDR3 loop is CASSPLLRSGSGNTIYF. In DNA form, the CDR3 reads TGTGCCAGCAGCCCCCTTCTTCGATCGGGGTCTGGAAACACCATATATTTT.

This chain uses TRBV2 with TRBJ1-2, with 7 bases identical to TRBD1. In germline, CDR1 is SNHLY, CDR2 FYNNEI. The length of the CDR3 is 14 residues. With V trimmed by 3 bases and J by 5 bases, 6 bases remained unmatched. The CDR3 here is CASSERQGEYGYTF. The CDR3 bases are TGTGCCAGCAGTGAGCGGCAGGGGGAGTATGGCTACACCTTC.

Written as DNA, the CDR3 is TGTGCCACTCGTTCAGGATCCCACGAGCAGTACTTC. Its translation is CATRSGSHEQYF. V usage is TRBV11-2 and J usage is TRBJ2-7; D remains unclear. The germline V gene has CDR1 SGHAT and CDR2 FQNNGV. Trimming stripped 10 bases from V and 5 bases from J, with 15 bases between. This CDR3 contains 12 residues.

The chain is built from TRBV9 and TRBJ1-4; possibly TRBD1 for D (5 bases). V dropped 3 bases and J dropped 4 bases, with 13 bases sitting between them. Germline CDR1 SGDLS, CDR2 YYNGEE. The CDR3 covers 15 residues. Here the CDR3 DNA reads TGTGCCAGCAGCGAAGCAGGGATCATTAATGAAAAACTGTTTTTT. Its translation is CASSEAGIINEKLFF.

The chain links TRBV5-1 to TRBJ2-5; 7 nucleotides align to TRBD1. The CDR3 has 14 residues. Trimming at V came to 4 bases and at J to 1 base, leaving 4 bases not matched to a gene. Germline V CDR1 and CDR2: SGHRS, YFSETQ. CDR3 bases: TGCGCCAGCAGCCCCGGACAGGCCCAAGAGACCCAGTACTTC. It is translated as CASSPGQAQETQYF.

This sequence joins TRBV30 and TRBJ1-6; 8 positions agree with TRBD1. This CDR3 region has 13 residues. The ends lost 5 bases at V and 7 bases at J; junction bases unmatched: 4. In germline, CDR1 is GTSNPN, CDR2 SVGIG (reference sequence). The CDR3 spells CAWAGGANSPLHF. CDR3 coding DNA: TGTGCCTGGGCAGGGGGCGCAAATTCACCCCTCCACTTT.

The J gene is TRBJ2-2, the V gene TRBV15; the match to TRBD2 covers 10 bases. Trimming removed 8 bases from V and 6 bases from J; junction bases left unmatched: 9. Germline V gives CDR1 LNHNV, CDR2 YYDKDF (reference sequence). This CDR3 contains 15 residues. This chain's CDR3 is CATGSSGGASGELFF. For the CDR3, the DNA is TGTGCCACCGGTTCAAGCGGGGGGGCCTCCGGGGAGCTGTTTTTT.

The gene calls are TRBV28 and TRBJ2-1; weak D call: TRBD2 (5 bases). The CDR3 loop spans 14 amino acids. Between the trimmed V and J ends, which lost 6 bases and 5 bases, there was a span of 14 bases. Germline V gene sequence: CDR1 MDHEN, CDR2 SYDVKM. The CDR3 sequence: CASRTIYPDNEQFF. The CDR3 DNA sequence: TGTGCCAGCAGGACTATATACCCCGACAATGAGCAGTTCTTC.

The V and J genes are TRBV7-3 and TRBJ2-3; the D gene is possibly TRBD1 (6 bases). The CDR3 extends over 13 amino acids. Germline values: CDR1 SGHTA, CDR2 FQGTGA. With 5 bases removed from V and 1 base from J, the gap between germline ends came to 7 bases. The CDR3 spells CASSEGGTDTQYF. The CDR3 region has the DNA TGTGCCAGCAGCGAGGGGGGCACAGATACGCAGTATTTT.

This chain joins TRBV6-4 and TRBJ2-2; 10 positions match TRBD1. Trimming cost V 7 bases and J 3 bases; bases outside gene matches: 5. The CDR3 has 15 amino acids. In germline, CDR1 is MRHNA, CDR2 SNTAGT. In nucleotides, the CDR3 is TGTGCCAGCACTCCGACAGGGGGCGACACCGGGGAGCTGTTTTTT. It translates to CASTPTGGDTGELFF.

The chain recombines TRBV6-6 with TRBJ2-2, with a tentative D call TRBD2 (5 bases). The CDR3 loop spans 14 amino acids. Germline assignment: CDR1 MNHNY and CDR2 SVGAGI (reference sequence). The ends were cut back, 7 bases at V and 0 bases at J, with 9 bases in the middle. CDR3 protein: CASIPAANTGELFF. The DNA of the CDR3 is TGTGCCAGCATTCCAGCGGCGAACACCGGGGAGCTGTTTTTT.

This chain connects TRBV28 to TRBJ1-4, with TRBD1 as a possible D gene (6 bases). Trimming removed 1 base from V and 6 bases from J, with 12 bases in between. Germline assignment: CDR1 MDHEN and CDR2 SYDVKM. The CDR3 loop spans 15 amino acids. As DNA, the CDR3 is TGTGCCAGCAGTTTATCCGGGGGGGCGGATGAAAAACTGTTTTTT. Protein: CASSLSGGADEKLFF.

The CDR3 region has the DNA TGTGCCAGCAGGTACCTGGGGGGGGATGAGCAGTTCTTC. This encodes CASRYLGGDEQFF. V and J are TRBV27 and TRBJ2-1; TRBD2 matches 7 bases. The J segment lost 8 bases and the V segment lost 6 bases, leaving 7 bases of the junction unmatched. The CDR3 contains 13 residues. Germline CDR1 MNHEY, CDR2 SMNVEV (reference sequence).